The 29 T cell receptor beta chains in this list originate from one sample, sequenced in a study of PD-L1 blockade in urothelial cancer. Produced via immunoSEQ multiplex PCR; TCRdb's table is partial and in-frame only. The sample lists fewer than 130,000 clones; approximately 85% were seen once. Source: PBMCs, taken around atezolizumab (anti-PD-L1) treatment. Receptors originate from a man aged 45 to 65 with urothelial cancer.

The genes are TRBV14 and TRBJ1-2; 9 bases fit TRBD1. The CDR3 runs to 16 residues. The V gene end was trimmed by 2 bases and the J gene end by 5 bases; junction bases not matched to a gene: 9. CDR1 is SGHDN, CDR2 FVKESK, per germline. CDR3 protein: CASSQRQGGAIYGYTF. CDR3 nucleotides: TGTGCCAGCAGCCAAAGACAGGGGGGAGCGATTTATGGCTACACCTTC.

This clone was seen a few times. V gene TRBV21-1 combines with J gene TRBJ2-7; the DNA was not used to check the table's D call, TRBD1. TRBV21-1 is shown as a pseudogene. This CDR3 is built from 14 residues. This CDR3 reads CASKRRDKPSEQYF. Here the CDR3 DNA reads TGTGCCAGCAAGCGACGGGACAAACCGTCCGAGCAGTACTTC.

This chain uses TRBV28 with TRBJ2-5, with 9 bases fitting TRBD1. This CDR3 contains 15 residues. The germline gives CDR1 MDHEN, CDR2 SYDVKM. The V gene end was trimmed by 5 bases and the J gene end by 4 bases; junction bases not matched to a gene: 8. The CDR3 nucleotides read TGTGCCAGCAGTCCGAGACAGGGGGGAACAGAGACCCAGTACTTC. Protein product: CASSPRQGGTETQYF.

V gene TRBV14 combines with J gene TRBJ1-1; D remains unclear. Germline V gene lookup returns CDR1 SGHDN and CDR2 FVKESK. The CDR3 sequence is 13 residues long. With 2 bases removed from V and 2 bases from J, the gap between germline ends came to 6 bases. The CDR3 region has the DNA TGTGCCAGCAGCCAATCGCGAAACACTGAAGCTTTCTTT. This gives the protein CASSQSRNTEAFF.

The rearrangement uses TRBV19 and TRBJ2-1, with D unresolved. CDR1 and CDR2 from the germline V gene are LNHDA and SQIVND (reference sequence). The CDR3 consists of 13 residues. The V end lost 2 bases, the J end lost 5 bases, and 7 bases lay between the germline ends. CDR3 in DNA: TGTGCCAGTAGTATATCCCCGGACAATGAGCAGTTCTTC. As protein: CASSISPDNEQFF. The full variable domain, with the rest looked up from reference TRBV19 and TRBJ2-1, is DGGITQSPKYLFRKEGQNVTLSCEQNLNHDAMYWYRQDPGQGLRLIYYSQIVNDFQKGDIAEGYSVSREKKESFPLTVTSAQKNPTAFYLCASSISPDNEQFFGPGTRLTVL.

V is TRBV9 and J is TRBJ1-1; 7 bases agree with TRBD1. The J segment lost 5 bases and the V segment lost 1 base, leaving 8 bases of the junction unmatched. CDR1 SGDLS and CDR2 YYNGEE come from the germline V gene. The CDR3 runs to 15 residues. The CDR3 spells CASSVTDREETEAFF. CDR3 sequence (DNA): TGTGCCAGCAGCGTAACCGACAGGGAGGAGACTGAAGCTTTCTTT. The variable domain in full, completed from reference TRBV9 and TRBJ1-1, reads DSGVTQTPKHLITATGQRVTLRCSPRSGDLSVYWYQQSLDQGLQFLIQYYNGEERAKGNILERFSAQQFPDLHSELNLSSLELGDSALYFCASSVTDREETEAFFGQGTRLTVV.

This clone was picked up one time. CDR3 coding DNA: TGTGCCAGCAGCTTAGGGGGAGGTGAGCAGTTCTTC. Protein product: CASSLGGGEQFF. The chain combines TRBV11-1 with TRBJ2-1; the D gene is possibly TRBD2 (6 bases). The CDR3 sequence is 12 residues long. CDR1 and CDR2 from the germline V gene are SGHAT and FQDESV (reference sequence). The V end was cut by 1 base, the J end by 9 bases, with 7 bases between.

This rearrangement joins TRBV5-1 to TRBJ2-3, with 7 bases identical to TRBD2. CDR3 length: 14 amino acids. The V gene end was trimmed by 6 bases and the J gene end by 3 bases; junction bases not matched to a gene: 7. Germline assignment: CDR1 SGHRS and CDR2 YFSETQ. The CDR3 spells CASKAGMGTDTQYF. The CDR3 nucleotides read TGCGCCAGCAAAGCGGGAATGGGTACAGATACGCAGTATTTT.

The CDR3 bases are TGCGCCAGCAGCAGATACTCGGGAGGGGAGGATACGCAGTATTTT. Amino acids: CASSRYSGGEDTQYF. V usage is TRBV5-1 and J usage is TRBJ2-3; 8 nucleotides agree with TRBD2. The ends lost 4 bases at V and 6 bases at J; junction bases unmatched: 10. The CDR3 extends over 15 amino acids. Germline V CDR1 and CDR2: SGHRS, YFSETQ.

The CDR3 nucleotides read TGTGCCAGTAGCACCTCCGGGACAGGGGTCTATGGCTACACCTTC. This encodes CASSTSGTGVYGYTF. The rearrangement uses TRBV19 and TRBJ1-2; TRBD1 matches at 10 bases. CDR1 is LNHDA, CDR2 SQIVND, per germline (reference sequence). This CDR3 spans 15 amino acids. Losses at the gene ends were 6 bases for V and 4 bases for J; bases not matched to a gene: 8.

CDR3 in DNA: TGTGCCAGCAGCGGGGGACTAGCGGGGGCCTACAATGAGCAGTTCTTC. Its protein is CASSGGLAGAYNEQFF. The rearrangement joins TRBV9 to TRBJ2-1, with 14 bases matching TRBD2. Germline CDR1 and CDR2: SGDLS and YYNGEE. V was pared by 3 bases and J by 2 bases, with 1 base of the junction left unmatched. This CDR3 contains 16 residues.

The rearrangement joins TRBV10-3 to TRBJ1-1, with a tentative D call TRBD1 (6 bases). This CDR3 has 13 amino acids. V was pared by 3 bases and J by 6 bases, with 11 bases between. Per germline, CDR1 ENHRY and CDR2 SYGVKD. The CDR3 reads CAISDQGWAEAFF. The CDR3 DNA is TGTGCCATCAGTGACCAGGGGTGGGCTGAAGCTTTCTTT.

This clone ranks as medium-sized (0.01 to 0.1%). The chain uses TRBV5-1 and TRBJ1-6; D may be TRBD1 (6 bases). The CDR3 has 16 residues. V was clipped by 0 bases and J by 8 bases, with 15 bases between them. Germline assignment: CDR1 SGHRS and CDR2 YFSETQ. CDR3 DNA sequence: TGCGCCAGCAGCTTGGCCGGGCAGGGGAAGGATTCACCCCTCCACTTT. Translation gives CASSLAGQGKDSPLHF.

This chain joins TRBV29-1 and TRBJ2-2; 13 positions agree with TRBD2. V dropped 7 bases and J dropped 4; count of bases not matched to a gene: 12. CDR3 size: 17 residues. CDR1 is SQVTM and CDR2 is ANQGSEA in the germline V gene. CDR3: CSARTSGSVAGTGELFF. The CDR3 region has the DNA TGCAGCGCCAGGACTAGCGGGAGTGTGGCGGGCACCGGGGAGCTGTTTTTT.

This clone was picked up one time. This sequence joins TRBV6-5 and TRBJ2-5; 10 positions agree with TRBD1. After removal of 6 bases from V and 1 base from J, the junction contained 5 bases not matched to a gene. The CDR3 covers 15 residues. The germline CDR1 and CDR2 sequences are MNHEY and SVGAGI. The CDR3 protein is CASRGTGALQETQYF. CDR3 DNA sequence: TGTGCCAGCAGGGGGACAGGGGCTCTCCAAGAGACCCAGTACTTC.

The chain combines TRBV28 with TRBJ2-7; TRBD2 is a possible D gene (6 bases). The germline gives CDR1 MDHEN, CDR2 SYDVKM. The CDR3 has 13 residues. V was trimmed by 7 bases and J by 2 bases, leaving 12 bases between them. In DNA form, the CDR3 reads TGTGCCAGCAAAGGGGACTTAACCTACGAGCAGTACTTC. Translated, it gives CASKGDLTYEQYF.

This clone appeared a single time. The CDR3 DNA sequence: TGTGCCAGCAGTTTCACAGGGCGGGAGACCCAGTACTTC. Encoded protein: CASSFTGRETQYF. This chain joins TRBV28 and TRBJ2-5, with D possibly being TRBD1 (6 bases). V was shortened by 3 bases and J by 5 bases, with 10 bases between the two germline ends. CDR1 is MDHEN, CDR2 SYDVKM, per germline. This CDR3 has 13 residues. The variable domain in full, with the rest retrieved from reference TRBV28 and TRBJ2-5, is DVKVTQSSRYLVKRTGEKVFLECVQDMDHENMFWYRQDPGLGLRLIYFSYDVKMKEKGDIPEGYSVSREKKERFSLILESASTNQTSMYLCASSFTGRETQYFGPGTRLLVL.

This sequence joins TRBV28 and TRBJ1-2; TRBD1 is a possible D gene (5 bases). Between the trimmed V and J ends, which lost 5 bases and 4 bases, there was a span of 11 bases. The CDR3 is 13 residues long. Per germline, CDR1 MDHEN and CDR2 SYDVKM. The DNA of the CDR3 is TGTGCCAGCAGTGCGGGACGCGTCTATGGCTACACCTTC. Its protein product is CASSAGRVYGYTF.

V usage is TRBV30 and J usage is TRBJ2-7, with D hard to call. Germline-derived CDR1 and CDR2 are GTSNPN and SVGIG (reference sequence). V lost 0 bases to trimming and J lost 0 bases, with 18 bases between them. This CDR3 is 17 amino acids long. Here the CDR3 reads CAWSVLWRPRSSYEQYF. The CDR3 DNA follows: TGTGCCTGGAGTGTACTTTGGAGACCGAGGAGCTCCTACGAGCAGTACTTC.

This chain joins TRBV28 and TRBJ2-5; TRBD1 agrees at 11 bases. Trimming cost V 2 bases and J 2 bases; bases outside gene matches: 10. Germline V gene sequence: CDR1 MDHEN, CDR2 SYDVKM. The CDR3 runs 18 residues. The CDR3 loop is CASSLPRDRGFLQETQYF. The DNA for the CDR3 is TGTGCCAGCAGTTTACCCCGGGACAGGGGGTTCTTACAAGAGACCCAGTACTTC.

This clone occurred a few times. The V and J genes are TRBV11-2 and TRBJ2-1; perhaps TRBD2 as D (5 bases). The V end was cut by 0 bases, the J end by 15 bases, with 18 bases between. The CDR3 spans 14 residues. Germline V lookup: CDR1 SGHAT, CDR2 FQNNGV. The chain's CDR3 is CASSLDRSGLRLFF. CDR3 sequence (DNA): TGTGCCAGCAGCTTAGATCGAAGCGGTCTTCGGCTGTTCTTC. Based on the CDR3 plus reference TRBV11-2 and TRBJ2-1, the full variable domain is EAGVAQSPRYKIIEKRQSVAFWCNPISGHATLYWYQQILGQGPKLLIQFQNNGVVDDSQLPKDRFSAERLKGVDSTLKIQPAKLEDSAVYLCASSLDRSGLRLFFGPGTRLTVL.

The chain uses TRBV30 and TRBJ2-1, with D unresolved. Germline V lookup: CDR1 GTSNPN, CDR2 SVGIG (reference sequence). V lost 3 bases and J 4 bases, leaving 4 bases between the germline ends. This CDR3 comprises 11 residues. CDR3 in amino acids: CAWRLYNEQFF. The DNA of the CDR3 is TGTGCCTGGAGACTTTACAATGAGCAGTTCTTC.

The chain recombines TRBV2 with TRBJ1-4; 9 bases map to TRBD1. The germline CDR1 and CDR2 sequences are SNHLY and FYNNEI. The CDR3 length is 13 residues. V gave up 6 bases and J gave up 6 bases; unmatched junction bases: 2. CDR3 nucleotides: TGTGCCAGCAGACGGACAGGGGATGAAAAACTGTTTTTT. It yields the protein CASRRTGDEKLFF.

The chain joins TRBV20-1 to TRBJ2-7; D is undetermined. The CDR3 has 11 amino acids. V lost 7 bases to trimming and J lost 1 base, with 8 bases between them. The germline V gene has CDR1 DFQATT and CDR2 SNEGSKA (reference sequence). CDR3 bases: TGCAGTGTCGCCAGGTCCTACGAGCAGTACTTC. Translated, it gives CSVARSYEQYF.

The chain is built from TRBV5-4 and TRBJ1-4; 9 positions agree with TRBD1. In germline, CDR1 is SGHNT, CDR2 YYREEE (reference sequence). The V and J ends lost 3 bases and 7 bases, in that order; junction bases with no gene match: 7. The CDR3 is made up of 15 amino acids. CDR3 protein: CASSSKQGALEKLFF. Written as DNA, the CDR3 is TGTGCCAGCAGCTCGAAACAGGGGGCACTTGAAAAACTGTTTTTT.

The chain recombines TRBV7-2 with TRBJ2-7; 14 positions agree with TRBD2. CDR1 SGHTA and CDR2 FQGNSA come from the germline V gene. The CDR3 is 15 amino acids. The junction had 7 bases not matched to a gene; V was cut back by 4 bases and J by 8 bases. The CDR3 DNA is TGTGCCAGCAGCTCGCCGGGACTAGCGGGAGTAAAGCAGTACTTC. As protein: CASSSPGLAGVKQYF.

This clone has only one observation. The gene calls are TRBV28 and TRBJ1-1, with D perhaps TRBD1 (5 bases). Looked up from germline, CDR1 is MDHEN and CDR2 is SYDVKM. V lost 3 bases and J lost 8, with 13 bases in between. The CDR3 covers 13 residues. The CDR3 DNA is TGTGCCAGCAGTTTGGGCAGGGAAGCCGAAGCTTTCTTT. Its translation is CASSLGREAEAFF. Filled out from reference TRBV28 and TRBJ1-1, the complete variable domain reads DVKVTQSSRYLVKRTGEKVFLECVQDMDHENMFWYRQDPGLGLRLIYFSYDVKMKEKGDIPEGYSVSREKKERFSLILESASTNQTSMYLCASSLGREAEAFFGQGTRLTVV.

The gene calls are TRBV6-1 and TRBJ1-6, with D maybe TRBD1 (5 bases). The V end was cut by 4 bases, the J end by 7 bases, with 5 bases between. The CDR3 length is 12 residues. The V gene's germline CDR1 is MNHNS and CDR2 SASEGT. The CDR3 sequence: CASSGQNSPLHF. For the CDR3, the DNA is TGTGCCAGCAGTGGACAGAATTCACCCCTCCACTTT.

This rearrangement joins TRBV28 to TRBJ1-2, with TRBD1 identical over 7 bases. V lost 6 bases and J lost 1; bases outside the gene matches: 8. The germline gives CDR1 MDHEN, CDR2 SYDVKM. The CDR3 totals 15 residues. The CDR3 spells CASSRTGTVNYGYTF. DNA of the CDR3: TGTGCCAGCAGCCGTACCGGGACAGTTAACTATGGCTACACCTTC.